This T cell receptor beta chain was recorded in a study of T cells after posttransplantation cyclophosphamide. Study observations and caveats: TRB clonality was highly associated with recipient CMV seropositivity and reactivation. Blood and skin or GI T cell repertoires showed limited TRB overlap. Later post-transplant blood repertoires were often dominated by donor CD8+ memory clones.

This CDR3 has 14 amino acids. Germline CDR1 is LNHDA and CDR2 is SQIVND (reference sequence). Trimming removed 7 bases at V and 6 bases at J, with 18 bases between. About this clone: Its antigen is unidentified.

Data came from immunoSEQ multiplex PCR; TCRdb stores just in-frame clones and leaves some out. The data contain some 53,000 clones, about 86% of them seen just once; the ten biggest clones take up less than 3.5%. The origin of this receptor is a man aged 25-45 years with a blood cancer, CMV-positive, and with a related stem cell donor. Sequences were obtained from PBMCs. The rearrangement uses TRBV19 and TRBJ1-1; D may be TRBD1 (5 bases). The CDR3 is CASTAPGRRAEAFF. CDR3 in DNA: TGTGCCAGTACCGCCCCAGGGAGGCGGGCTGAAGCTTTCTTT.